This record concerns one TCR beta chain sequence. Its antigen is not known. A read error may produce the germline difference seen at one junction end. Partitioning of CD4+ cells yielded a CD45RA+ naive subset and a CD45RA-negative memory subset. The CDR3 covers 15 residues. In germline, CDR1 is MNHEY, CDR2 SMNVEV (reference sequence). The sample belongs to a study of shared clonotypes between healthy human individuals. The study's findings and limits: When naive CD4 clonotypes were compared across a few donors, around 5% were shared.

The table came from immunoSEQ multiplex PCR; TCRdb's copy has only in-frame clones and leaves some out. The sample shows hundreds of thousands of clones, around 73% of them seen only once. The rearrangement links TRBV27 to TRBJ1-4; D call uncertain. Sequences were obtained from memory CD4+ T cells sorted from blood. Subset: CD45RA-negative fraction. This receptor was obtained from a woman aged 25 to 39 in good health. CDR3 in amino acids: CASSLWGSTSEKLFF. The CDR3 coding sequence is TGTGCCAGCAGTTTATGGGGATCGACTAGTGAAAAACTGTTTTTT.